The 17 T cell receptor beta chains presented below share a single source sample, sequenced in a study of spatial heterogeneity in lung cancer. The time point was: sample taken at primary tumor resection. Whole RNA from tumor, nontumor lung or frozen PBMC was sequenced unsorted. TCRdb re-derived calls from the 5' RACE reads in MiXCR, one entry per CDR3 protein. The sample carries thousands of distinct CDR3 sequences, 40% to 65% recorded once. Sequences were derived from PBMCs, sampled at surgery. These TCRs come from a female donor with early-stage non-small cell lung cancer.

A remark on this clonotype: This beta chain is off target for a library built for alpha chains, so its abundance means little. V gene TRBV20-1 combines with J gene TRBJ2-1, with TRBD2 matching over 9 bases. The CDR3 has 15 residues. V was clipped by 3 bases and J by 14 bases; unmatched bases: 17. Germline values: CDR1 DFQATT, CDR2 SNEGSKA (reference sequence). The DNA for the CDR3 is TGCAGTGCTAGCCCACCTATTAGCGGGGGAATCGTGAAGTTCTTC. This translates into CSASPPISGGIVKFF.

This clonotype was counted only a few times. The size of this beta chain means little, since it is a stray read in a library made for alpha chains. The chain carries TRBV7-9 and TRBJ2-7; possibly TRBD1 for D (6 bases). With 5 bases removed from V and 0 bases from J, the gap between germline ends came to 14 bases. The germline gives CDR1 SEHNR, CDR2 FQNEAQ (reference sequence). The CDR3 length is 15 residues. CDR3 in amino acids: CASSPRTVSSYEQYF. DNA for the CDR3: TGTGCCAGCAGCCCGAGGACAGTCAGCTCCTACGAGCAGTACTTC.

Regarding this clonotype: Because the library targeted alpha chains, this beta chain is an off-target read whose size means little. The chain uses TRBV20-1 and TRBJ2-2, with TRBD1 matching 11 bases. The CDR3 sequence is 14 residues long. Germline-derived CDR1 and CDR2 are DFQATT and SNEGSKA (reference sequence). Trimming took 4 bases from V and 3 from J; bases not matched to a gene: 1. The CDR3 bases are TGCAGTGCTAAGGGACAGGGGGACACCGGGGAGCTGTTTTTT. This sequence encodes CSAKGQGDTGELFF.

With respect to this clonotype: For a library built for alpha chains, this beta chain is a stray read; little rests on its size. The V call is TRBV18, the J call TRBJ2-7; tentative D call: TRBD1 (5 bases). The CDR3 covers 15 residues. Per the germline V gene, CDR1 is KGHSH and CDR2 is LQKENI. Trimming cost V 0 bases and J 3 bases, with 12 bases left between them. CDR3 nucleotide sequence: TGTGCCAGCTCACCACCTCAGGGTATGGTCTACGAGCAGTACTTC. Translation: CASSPPQGMVYEQYF. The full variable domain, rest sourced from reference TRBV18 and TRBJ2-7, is NAGVMQNPRHLVRRRGQEARLRCSPMKGHSHVYWYRQLPEEGLKFMVYLQKENIIDESGMPKERFSAEFPKEGPSILRIQQVVRGDSAAYFCASSPPQGMVYEQYFGPGTRLTVT.

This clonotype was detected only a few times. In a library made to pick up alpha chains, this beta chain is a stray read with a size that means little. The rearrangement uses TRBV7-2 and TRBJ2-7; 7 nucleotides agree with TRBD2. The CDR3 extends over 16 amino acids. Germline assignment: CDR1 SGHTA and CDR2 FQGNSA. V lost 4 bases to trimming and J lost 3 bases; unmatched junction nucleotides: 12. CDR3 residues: CASSSPSSGLYYEQYF. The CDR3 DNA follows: TGTGCCAGCAGCTCCCCCTCTAGCGGCCTGTACTACGAGCAGTACTTC.

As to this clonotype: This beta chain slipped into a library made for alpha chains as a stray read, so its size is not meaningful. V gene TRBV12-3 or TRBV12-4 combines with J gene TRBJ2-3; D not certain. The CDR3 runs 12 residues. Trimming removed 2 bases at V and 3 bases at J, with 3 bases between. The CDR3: CASSLMTDTQYF. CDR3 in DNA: TGTGCCAGCAGTTTAATGACAGATACGCAGTATTTT.

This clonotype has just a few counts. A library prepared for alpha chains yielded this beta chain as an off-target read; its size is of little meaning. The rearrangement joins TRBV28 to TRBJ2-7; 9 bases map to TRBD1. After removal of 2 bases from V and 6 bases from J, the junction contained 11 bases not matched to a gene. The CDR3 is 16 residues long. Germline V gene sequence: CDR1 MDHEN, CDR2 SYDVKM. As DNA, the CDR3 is TGTGCCAGCAGTTTAGCCGGACAGGGGACAGGTGGCGAGCAGTACTTC. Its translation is CASSLAGQGTGGEQYF.

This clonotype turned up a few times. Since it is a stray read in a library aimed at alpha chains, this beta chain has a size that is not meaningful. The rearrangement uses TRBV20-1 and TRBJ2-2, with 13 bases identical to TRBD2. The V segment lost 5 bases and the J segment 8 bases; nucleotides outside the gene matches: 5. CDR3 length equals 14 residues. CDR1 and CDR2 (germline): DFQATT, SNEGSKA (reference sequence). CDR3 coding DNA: TGCAGTGCTCCGAAGGGACTAGCGGGGGGGGAGCTGTTTTTT. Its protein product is CSAPKGLAGGELFF.

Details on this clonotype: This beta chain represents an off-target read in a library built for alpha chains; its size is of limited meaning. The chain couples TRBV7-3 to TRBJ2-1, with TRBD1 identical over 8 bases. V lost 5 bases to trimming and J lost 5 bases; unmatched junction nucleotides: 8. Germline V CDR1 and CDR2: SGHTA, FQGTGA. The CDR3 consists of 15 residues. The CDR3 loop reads CASSHTGGSNNEQFF. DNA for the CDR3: TGTGCCAGCAGCCATACAGGGGGTAGCAACAATGAGCAGTTCTTC.

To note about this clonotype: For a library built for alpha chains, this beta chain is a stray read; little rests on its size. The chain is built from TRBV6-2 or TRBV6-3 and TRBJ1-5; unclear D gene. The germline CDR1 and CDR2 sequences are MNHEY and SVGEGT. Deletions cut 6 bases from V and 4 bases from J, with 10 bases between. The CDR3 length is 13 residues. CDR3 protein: CASSNTENQPQHF. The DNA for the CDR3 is TGTGCCAGCAGCAATACGGAAAATCAGCCCCAGCATTTT.

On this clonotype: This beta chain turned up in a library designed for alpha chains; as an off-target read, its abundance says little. CDR3 bases: TGCAGCGTTGCCACCGATACGCAGTATTTT. Protein sequence: CSVATDTQYF. V gene TRBV29-1 combines with J gene TRBJ2-3; D is uncertain. Germline assignment: CDR1 SQVTM and CDR2 ANQGSEA. The length of the CDR3 is 10 residues. V lost 4 bases to trimming and J lost 6 bases, with 5 bases between them.

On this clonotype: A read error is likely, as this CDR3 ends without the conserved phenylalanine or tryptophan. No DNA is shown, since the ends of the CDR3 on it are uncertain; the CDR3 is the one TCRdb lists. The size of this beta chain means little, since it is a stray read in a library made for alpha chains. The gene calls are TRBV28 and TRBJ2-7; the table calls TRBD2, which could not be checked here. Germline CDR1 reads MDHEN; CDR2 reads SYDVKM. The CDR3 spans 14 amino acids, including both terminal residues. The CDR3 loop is CASSPTNRPGLLSL.

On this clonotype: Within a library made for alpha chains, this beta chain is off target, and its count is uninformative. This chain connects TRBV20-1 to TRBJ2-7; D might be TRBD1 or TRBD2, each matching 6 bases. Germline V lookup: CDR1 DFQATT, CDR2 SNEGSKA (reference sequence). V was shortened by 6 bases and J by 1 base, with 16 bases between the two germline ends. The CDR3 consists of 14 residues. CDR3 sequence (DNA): TGCAGTGCAACGTCCCAGGGGACTTCCTACGAGCAGTACTTC. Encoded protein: CSATSQGTSYEQYF.

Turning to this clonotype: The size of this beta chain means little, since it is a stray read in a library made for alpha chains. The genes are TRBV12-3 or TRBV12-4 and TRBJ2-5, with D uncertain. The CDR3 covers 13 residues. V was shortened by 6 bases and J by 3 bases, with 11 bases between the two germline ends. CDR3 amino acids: CASSLRPEETQYF. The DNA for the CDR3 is TGTGCCAGCAGCCTCCGGCCTGAAGAGACCCAGTACTTC.

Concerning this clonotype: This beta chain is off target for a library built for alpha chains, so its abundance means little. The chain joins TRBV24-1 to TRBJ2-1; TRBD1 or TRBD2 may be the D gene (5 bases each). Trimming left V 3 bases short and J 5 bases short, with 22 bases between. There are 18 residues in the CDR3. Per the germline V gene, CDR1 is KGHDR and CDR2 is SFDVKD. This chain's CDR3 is CATSDGVGVVERHNEQFF. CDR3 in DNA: TGTGCCACCAGTGATGGAGTGGGGGTAGTCGAGCGGCACAATGAGCAGTTCTTC.

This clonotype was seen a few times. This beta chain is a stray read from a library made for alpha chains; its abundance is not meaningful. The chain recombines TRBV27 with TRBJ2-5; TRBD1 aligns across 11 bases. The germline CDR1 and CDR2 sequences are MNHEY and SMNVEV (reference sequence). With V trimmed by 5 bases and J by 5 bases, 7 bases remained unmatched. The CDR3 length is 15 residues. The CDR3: CASSPWTGGAETQYF. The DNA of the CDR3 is TGTGCCAGCAGTCCTTGGACAGGGGGCGCTGAGACCCAGTACTTC.

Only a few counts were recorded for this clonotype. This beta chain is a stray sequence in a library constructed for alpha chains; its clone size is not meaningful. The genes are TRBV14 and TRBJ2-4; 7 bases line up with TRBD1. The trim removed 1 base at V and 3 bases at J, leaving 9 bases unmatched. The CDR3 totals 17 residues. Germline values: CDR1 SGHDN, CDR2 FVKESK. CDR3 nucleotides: TGTGCCAGCAGCCAAGTCATAGGGGGCAAAGGCAAAAACATTCAGTACTTC. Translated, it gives CASSQVIGGKGKNIQYF.